The clone carrying this TCR beta chain was seen more than once but under ten times. This sample stems from a study of T-cell reconstitution after alpha-beta-depleted transplantation in children. Preparation of the TCRbeta library used unique molecular identifiers. TCRdb reanalysed the PCR reads using MiXCR and keeps one entry per CDR3 protein. Of 120,000 or so distinct CDR3 sequences listed, roughly 23% are singletons. The germline V gene has CDR1 SGHRS and CDR2 YFSETQ. The V gene lost 2 bases and the J gene lost 0 bases, with 12 bases spanning the gap. The CDR3 has 15 residues. This rearrangement joins TRBV5-1 to TRBJ2-7; unclear D gene. Specimen: PBMCs, mostly from graft donor cells, collected 180 days after TCRalphabeta/CD19-depleted stem cell transplant. This TCR came from a male patient between 2 and 10 years old who had a stem cell transplant for chronic granulomatous disease, so the T cells may come from the graft donor. CDR3 coding DNA: TGCGCCAGCAGCTTATTCATACAGAGCTCCTACGAGCAGTACTTC. This gives the protein CASSLFIQSSYEQYF.